This T cell receptor (beta chain) originates from a study of T cells expressing NK-cell markers. Study background: Sorted CD3+CD56-NKG2C+, CD3+CD56+NKG2C- and CD3+CD56+NKG2C+ T cells were the source of the TCR beta repertoires.

The CDR3 is 16 amino acids. Germline CDR1 and CDR2: LGHDT and YNNKEL (reference sequence). Overall study results and limits: Dominant NKG2C+ clonotypes in over 5 donors made up roughly 1.0-7.5% of CD8+ T cells.

A word on this clonotype: Its antigen is not identified.

TCRdb reanalyzed the 5' RACE reads, giving one entry per CDR3 protein sequence and no DNA. Its table lists some 440,000 distinct CDR3 sequences. The genes are TRBV3-1 and TRBJ2-3; no DNA is available, so the TRBD2 call from TCRdb remains unchecked. This receptor was identified in a woman between 45 and 65 years old in good health. The sequencing sample was made of blood T cells: a sorted CD56 or NKG2C T cell subset, CD4+ or CD8+ T cells, or bulk PBMC T cells (not recorded which). CDR3 loop: CASSLSSGRAVDTQYF.